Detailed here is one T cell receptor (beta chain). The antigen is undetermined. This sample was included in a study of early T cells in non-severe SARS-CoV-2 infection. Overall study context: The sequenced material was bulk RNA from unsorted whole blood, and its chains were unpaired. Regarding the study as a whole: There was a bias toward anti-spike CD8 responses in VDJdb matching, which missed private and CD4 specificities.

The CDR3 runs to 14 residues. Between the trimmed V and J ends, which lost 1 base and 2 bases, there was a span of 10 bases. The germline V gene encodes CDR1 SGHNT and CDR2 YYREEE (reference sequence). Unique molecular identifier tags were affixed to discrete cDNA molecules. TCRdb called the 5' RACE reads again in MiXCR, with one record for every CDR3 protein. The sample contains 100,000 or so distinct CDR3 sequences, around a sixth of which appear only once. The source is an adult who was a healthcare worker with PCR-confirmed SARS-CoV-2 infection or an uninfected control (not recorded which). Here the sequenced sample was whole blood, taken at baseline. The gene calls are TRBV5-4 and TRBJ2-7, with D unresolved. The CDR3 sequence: CASSLTTGPYEQYF. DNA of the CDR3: TGTGCCAGCAGCTTGACGACGGGCCCCTACGAGCAGTACTTC.